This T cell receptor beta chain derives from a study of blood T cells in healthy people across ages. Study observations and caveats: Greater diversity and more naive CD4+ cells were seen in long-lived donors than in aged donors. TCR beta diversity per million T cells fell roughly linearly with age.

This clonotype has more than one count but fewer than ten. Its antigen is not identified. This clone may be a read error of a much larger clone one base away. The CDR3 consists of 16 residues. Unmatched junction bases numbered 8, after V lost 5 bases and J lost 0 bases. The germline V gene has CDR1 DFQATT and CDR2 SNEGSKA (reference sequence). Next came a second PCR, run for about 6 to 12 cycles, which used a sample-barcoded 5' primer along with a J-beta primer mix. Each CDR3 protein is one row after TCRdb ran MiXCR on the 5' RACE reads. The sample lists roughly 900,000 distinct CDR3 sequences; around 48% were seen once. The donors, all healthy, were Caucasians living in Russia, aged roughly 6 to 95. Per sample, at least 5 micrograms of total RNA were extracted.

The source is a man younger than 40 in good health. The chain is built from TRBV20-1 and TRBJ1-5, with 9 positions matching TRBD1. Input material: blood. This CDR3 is CSAGQTGGGSNQPQHF. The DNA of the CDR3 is TGCAGTGCTGGACAAACAGGGGGCGGTAGCAATCAGCCCCAGCATTTT.